This note documents a single T cell receptor (beta chain) sequence. There is no known antigen for this receptor. Base qualities are not at hand, and no much larger clone is one base apart. TCRbeta CDR3 regions were amplified from genomic DNA by means of the immunoSEQ Assay, a bias-controlled multiplex PCR. The authors' pipeline ran thus. The number of nucleated cells in each sample was estimated from the amplification of reference gene primers within the assay. To quantify the absolute abundance of each unique TCRbeta CDR3 rearrangement, sequence reads were collapsed and filtered. For each sample, productive Simpson clonality was calculated by taking the square root of Simpson's diversity index across productive rearrangements. Entries here come from immuneACCESS through TCRdb and include only in-frame sequences with V and J called. Some clones fail to appear in such tables; in the studies checked, an unresolved V gene covers under half of the shortfall, and the cause of the remainder is unknown. The V and J calls and clone size are taken from that table; D and trimming were inferred from the DNA. This sample comprises 40,000 to 55,000 clones, about 84% of them detected only once. About 14% of the sample comes from the top ten.

The collaborating institutions used their own protocols to collect whole blood in K2EDTA tubes. For TCRbeta analysis, collaborators shipped samples in one of three forms: frozen whole blood, isolated PBMCs, or DNA extracted from either of those sample types. This entry belongs to a study of blood T cell repertoires in COVID-19 (TCRdb year 2020). Study-wide context: The collaborator samples originated in the United States, Italy and Spain and spanned the acute and convalescent phases of COVID-19. The prospective study material was composed of cDNA or gDNA derived from T cells, B-cell-depleted T cells, or PBMCs. The dataset comprised deeply sampled blood TCRbeta repertoires from subjects exposed to, actively infected with, or recovered from COVID-19. The repertoires were made available in a free public database intended to serve as a resource for research on the immune response to SARS-CoV-2. The samples were drawn from two sources: the first 160 participants of the ongoing ImmuneRACE study, and 950 to 1,500 subjects contributed by 6 global collaborators. Nearly every sample came with metadata listing a de-identified subject ID, COVID-19 status, age in years and sex. Where HLA class I and class II types were available, the types were taken from metadata supplied by the sample provider, not from assay-based typing.

General conclusions and limits of the study: How much clinical and demographic metadata was included differed by source and by participant, and the metadata was provided uncurated.

Input material: peripheral blood. The receptor's source is a human donor in a cohort sampled during active COVID-19.

Here is the DNA: TGTGCCAGTAGTATACCCCCAAATGGCTACACCTTC. The encoded protein is CASSIPPNGYTF. Recombination joined TRBV19 with TRBJ1-2, with the identity of the D gene unclear. V and J are truncated by 2 bases and 6 bases respectively, leaving an intervening sequence of 7 bases. As encoded in the germline V gene (reference sequence), CDR1 is LNHDA while CDR2 is SQIVND. From its cysteine to its phenylalanine, the CDR3 spans 12 amino acids. Kept here is only the CDR3 DNA, which spans 36 bases and is read in frame from base 1.